Listed below are T cell receptor beta chains from one sample, sequenced in a study of precursors of human CD4 cytotoxic T cells. TCRdb re-analysed the reads in MiXCR, keeping a single row per CDR3 protein. Of under 800 distinct CDR3 sequences detected, approximately 14% appear once; the ten largest clones hold 9.5% to 12%. Sequences were obtained from memory CD4+ T cells from blood (PBMCs). These TCRs come from a human donor in good health. The CDR3 runs from the conserved cysteine through the conserved F or W. Each record gives: CDR3 length, V gene, clone size, D gene, J gene, CDR3 DNA, CDR3 protein. A D gene is named only where the DNA matches it firmly. Rows give clone size only sometimes, using once, few, many, or a class for an expanded clone.

len: 18
v_gene: TRBV3-1
abundance: few
d_gene: .
j_gene: TRBJ2-2
CDR3nt: TGTGCCAGCAGCCAAGAAGCAGGGATCCCATTGAACACCGGGGAGCTGTTTTTT
CDR3aa: CASSQEAGIPLNTGELFF

len: 11
v_gene: TRBV20-1
abundance: .
d_gene: .
j_gene: TRBJ1-2
CDR3nt: TGCAGTGTCCCTCAGGACAGACTTTACACCTTC
CDR3aa: CSVPQDRLYTF

len: 18
v_gene: TRBV5-5
abundance: few
d_gene: TRBD2
j_gene: TRBJ2-1
CDR3nt: TGTGCCAGCACCTCGGGGCTAGCGGGAGGGCGGGGAAACAATGAGCAGTTCTTC
CDR3aa: CASTSGLAGGRGNNEQFF

len: 15
v_gene: TRBV5-1
abundance: few
d_gene: TRBD2
j_gene: TRBJ2-7
CDR3nt: TGCGCCAGCAGCTTTGCGGGAGGAAGTTTATACGAGCAGTACTTC
CDR3aa: CASSFAGGSLYEQYF

len: 13
v_gene: TRBV10-2
abundance: few
d_gene: TRBD1
j_gene: TRBJ2-7
CDR3nt: TGCGCCAGCAGTCTGGGACAGGGTTACGAGCAGTACTTC
CDR3aa: CASSLGQGYEQYF

len: 11
v_gene: TRBV5-6
abundance: few
d_gene: .
j_gene: TRBJ2-3
CDR3nt: TGTGCCAGCAGTGTTGGGCCCACGCAGTATTTT
CDR3aa: CASSVGPTQYF

len: 13
v_gene: TRBV5-5
abundance: few
d_gene: .
j_gene: TRBJ2-2
CDR3nt: TGTGCCAGCAGCTTGGACACCTGGGGGGAGCTGTTTTTT
CDR3aa: CASSLDTWGELFF

len: 12
v_gene: TRBV20-1
abundance: .
d_gene: TRBD2
j_gene: TRBJ2-3
CDR3nt: TGCAGTGCTAGGCCCGGGGGGGATACGCAGTATTTT
CDR3aa: CSARPGGDTQYF

len: 14
v_gene: TRBV5-1
abundance: .
d_gene: .
j_gene: TRBJ1-6
CDR3nt: TGCGCCAGCAGCCACGGACAGTCAGATTCACCCCTCCACTTT
CDR3aa: CASSHGQSDSPLHF

len: 14
v_gene: TRBV4-1
abundance: .
d_gene: .
j_gene: TRBJ1-3
CDR3nt: TGCGCCAGCAGCCAATCCCGCCTCGGAAACACCATATATTTT
CDR3aa: CASSQSRLGNTIYF

len: 14
v_gene: TRBV20-1
abundance: .
d_gene: TRBD1
j_gene: TRBJ1-1
CDR3nt: TGCAGTTCCGCCGGGACAGGGGGCTCGGGTGAAGCTTTCTTT
CDR3aa: CSSAGTGGSGEAFF

len: 15
v_gene: TRBV5-5
abundance: .
d_gene: .
j_gene: TRBJ2-5
CDR3nt: TGTGCCAGCAGCTTGGATCCGACAGGACAAGAGACCCAGTACTTC
CDR3aa: CASSLDPTGQETQYF

len: 14
v_gene: TRBV5-1
abundance: .
d_gene: .
j_gene: TRBJ2-2
CDR3nt: TGCGCCAGCACCCTGGACAGCTACACCGGGGAGCTGTTTTTT
CDR3aa: CASTLDSYTGELFF

len: 13
v_gene: TRBV20-1
abundance: .
d_gene: .
j_gene: TRBJ1-1
CDR3nt: TGCAGTGCTAGACCCGGTATGAACACTGAAGCTTTCTTT
CDR3aa: CSARPGMNTEAFF

len: 14
v_gene: TRBV28
abundance: large
d_gene: .
j_gene: TRBJ2-7
CDR3nt: TGTGCCAGCAGCCCCCAGAGAGATCCGTACGAGCAGTACTTC
CDR3aa: CASSPQRDPYEQYF

len: 15
v_gene: TRBV5-1
abundance: few
d_gene: TRBD2
j_gene: TRBJ2-7
CDR3nt: TGCGCCAGCAGCTTCGGGACTAGCGGAGTCTACGAGCAGTACTTC
CDR3aa: CASSFGTSGVYEQYF

len: 13
v_gene: TRBV18
abundance: .
d_gene: TRBD2
j_gene: TRBJ2-7
CDR3nt: TGTGCCAGCTCACAGATAGCGGGGAGCGAGCAGTACTTC
CDR3aa: CASSQIAGSEQYF

len: 19
v_gene: TRBV11-3
abundance: large
d_gene: .
j_gene: TRBJ1-1
CDR3nt: TGTGCCAGCACGGGGGGATCGGGGTTCTTAGGTCCCGGGAGCACTGAAGCTTTCTTT
CDR3aa: CASTGGSGFLGPGSTEAFF

len: 13
v_gene: TRBV20-1
abundance: .
d_gene: TRBD1
j_gene: TRBJ2-7
CDR3nt: TGCAGTGCATCTAACAGGGGGCTTTACGAGCAGTACTTC
CDR3aa: CSASNRGLYEQYF

len: 14
v_gene: TRBV29-1
abundance: large
d_gene: .
j_gene: TRBJ2-1
CDR3nt: TGCAGCGTTTACAGGGTGAATTTTGACAATGAGCAGTTCTTC
CDR3aa: CSVYRVNFDNEQFF

len: 12
v_gene: TRBV5-1
abundance: few
d_gene: .
j_gene: TRBJ1-6
CDR3nt: TGCGCCAGCAGCTTGGGGGGTTCACCCCTCCACTTT
CDR3aa: CASSLGGSPLHF

len: 17
v_gene: TRBV12-3/TRBV12-4
abundance: few
d_gene: TRBD1
j_gene: TRBJ2-3
CDR3nt: TGTGCCAGCAGTTTTGGGGCGAGACAGGGGCAGGCAGATACGCAGTATTTT
CDR3aa: CASSFGARQGQADTQYF

len: 13
v_gene: TRBV29-1
abundance: .
d_gene: .
j_gene: TRBJ2-5
CDR3nt: TGCAGCGTTCAGGGCAGGGCGAGGGAGACCCAGTACTTC
CDR3aa: CSVQGRARETQYF

len: 16
v_gene: TRBV18
abundance: .
d_gene: TRBD1
j_gene: TRBJ1-3
CDR3nt: TGTGCCAGCTCACCCTCGACAGGGGCCTCTGGAAACACCATATATTTT
CDR3aa: CASSPSTGASGNTIYF

len: 16
v_gene: TRBV20-1
abundance: .
d_gene: .
j_gene: TRBJ2-1
CDR3nt: TGCAGTGCTAGACTCCAACGGACGGGGCGGTACAATGAGCAGTTCTTC
CDR3aa: CSARLQRTGRYNEQFF

len: 14
v_gene: TRBV12-3/TRBV12-4
abundance: .
d_gene: .
j_gene: TRBJ2-5
CDR3nt: TGTGCCAGCAGTCTGGGGACCGGTCGGGGGACCCAGTACTTC
CDR3aa: CASSLGTGRGTQYF